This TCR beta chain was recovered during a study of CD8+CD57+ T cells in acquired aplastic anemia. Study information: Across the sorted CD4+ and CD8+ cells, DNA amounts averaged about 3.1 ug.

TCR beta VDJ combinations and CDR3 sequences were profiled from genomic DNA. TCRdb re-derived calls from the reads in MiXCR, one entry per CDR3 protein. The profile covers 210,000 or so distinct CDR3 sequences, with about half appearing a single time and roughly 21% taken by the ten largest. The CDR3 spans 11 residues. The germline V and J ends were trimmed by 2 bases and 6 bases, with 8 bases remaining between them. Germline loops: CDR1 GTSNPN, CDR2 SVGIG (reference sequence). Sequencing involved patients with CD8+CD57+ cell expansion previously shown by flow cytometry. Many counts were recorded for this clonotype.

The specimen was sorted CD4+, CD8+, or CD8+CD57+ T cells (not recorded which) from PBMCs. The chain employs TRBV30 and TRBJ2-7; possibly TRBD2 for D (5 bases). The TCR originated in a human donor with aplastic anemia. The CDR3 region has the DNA TGTGCCTGGAGTTGGCTAGCCGAGCAGTACTTC. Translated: CAWSWLAEQYF.